This T cell receptor (beta chain) emerged from a study of PD-L1 blockade in urothelial cancer. General study points: Patients with below-median pretreatment blood clonality survived longer.

The table came from immunoSEQ multiplex PCR; TCRdb's copy has only in-frame clones and leaves some out. Of tens of thousands of clones in the sample, over 75% were seen once. V lost 6 bases and J lost 3, with 18 bases in between. The germline V gene encodes CDR1 MNHEY and CDR2 SMNVEV (reference sequence). The CDR3 contains 15 residues. Documented time point: pretreatment peripheral blood. The number of samples from each patient was between 1 and 8, taken pretreatment and on-treatment. About this clone: The antigen is undetermined.

This receptor was identified in a man between 60 and 75 years old with urothelial cancer. This chain links TRBV27 with TRBJ2-7, with a weak D call TRBD1 (5 bases). The sequencing used PBMCs, collected around atezolizumab (anti-PD-L1) treatment. In nucleotides, the CDR3 is TGTGCCAGCAGCCTTACGCTGACAGAGCTCTACGAGCAGTACTTC. Encoded protein: CASSLTLTELYEQYF.